This TCR beta chain is from a study of T cells after posttransplantation cyclophosphamide. Study results and caveats: Skin or GI-infiltrating T cells shared few TRB sequences with blood. Donor CD8+ memory clones often dominated recipient blood repertoires at later times. Recipient CMV seropositivity and CMV reactivation strongly tracked TRB clonality.

This clone has at least ten counts. What it binds is not known. Germline loops: CDR1 SGDLS, CDR2 YYNGEE. The CDR3 spans 14 residues. V lost 4 bases and J 0 bases, leaving 8 bases between the germline ends. A marrow graft followed busulfan-fludarabine conditioning, with cyclophosphamide on days +3 and +4. The table came from immunoSEQ multiplex PCR; TCRdb's copy has only in-frame clones and leaves some out. Captured here are roughly 9,900 clones, none seen once; the top ten comprise around 13%. Source: PBMCs, taken after allogeneic stem cell transplant with posttransplant cyclophosphamide. The V gene is TRBV9, the J gene TRBJ1-3, with D uncertain. The TCR originated in a female patient between 35 and 55 years old who received an allogeneic stem cell transplant from a related donor, was CMV-positive, and had no GVHD. The graft donor may be the source of some T cells. CDR3 amino acids: CASSPLGSGNTIYF. DNA of the CDR3: TGTGCCAGCAGCCCCCTAGGCTCTGGAAACACCATATATTTT. Filled out from reference TRBV9 and TRBJ1-3, the complete variable domain reads DSGVTQTPKHLITATGQRVTLRCSPRSGDLSVYWYQQSLDQGLQFLIQYYNGEERAKGNILERFSAQQFPDLHSELNLSSLELGDSALYFCASSPLGSGNTIYFGEGSWLTVV.